A single sample is the source of the 17 T cell receptor beta chains below, sequenced in a study of CD8 T cells in ankylosing spondylitis. TCRdb itself ran the 5' RACE reads through MiXCR, one entry per CDR3 protein. The sample lists 200,000 to 300,000 distinct CDR3 sequences, around 9.1% occurring once. Sequences were obtained from blood, either unsorted or a sorted T cell fraction (not recorded which). The source is a male donor with ankylosing spondylitis or in good health (not recorded which).

This clonotype was counted many times. The rearrangement uses TRBV20-1 and TRBJ2-7, with 12 bases matching TRBD1. In germline, CDR1 is DFQATT, CDR2 SNEGSKA (reference sequence). The CDR3 totals 14 residues. V gave up 3 bases and J gave up 3 bases; unmatched junction bases: 3. CDR3 protein: CSASGDRGLYEQYF. The CDR3 DNA reads TGCAGTGCTAGTGGGGACAGGGGGCTCTACGAGCAGTACTTC.

This clonotype has at least ten counts. The chain has TRBV27 and TRBJ2-2; a weak D match, TRBD2 (6 bases). With 6 bases removed from V and 4 bases from J, the gap between germline ends came to 12 bases. The CDR3 loop spans 14 amino acids. Germline values: CDR1 MNHEY, CDR2 SMNVEV (reference sequence). The CDR3 protein is CASRDYSVTGELFF. Here the CDR3 DNA reads TGTGCCAGCAGGGACTATTCAGTCACCGGGGAGCTGTTTTTT.

This clonotype was seen ten or more times. The CDR3 DNA follows: TGTGCCAGCAGCCAAGAAGGGATGGCTTCTGGGGCCAACGTCCTGACTTTC. It specifies CASSQEGMASGANVLTF. This rearrangement joins TRBV3-1 to TRBJ2-6, with D hard to call. Germline CDR1 is LGHDT and CDR2 is YNNKEL (reference sequence). Trimming left V 0 bases short and J 1 base short, with 10 bases between. CDR3 length equals 17 residues.

This clonotype showed up many times. The chain links TRBV12-3 or TRBV12-4 to TRBJ2-7; D remains ambiguous. V shed 5 bases and J shed 3 bases, with 14 bases lying between them. This CDR3 is built from 14 residues. The CDR3 region has the DNA TGTGCCAGCAGTCGCCCCCCCACCGACTACGAGCAGTACTTC. It specifies CASSRPPTDYEQYF.

This clonotype showed up many times. V and J are TRBV7-9 and TRBJ1-1; 9 bases agree with TRBD1. The V and J ends lost 3 bases and 4 bases, in that order; junction bases with no gene match: 6. The germline gives CDR1 SEHNR, CDR2 FQNEAQ (reference sequence). The CDR3 extends over 15 amino acids. The CDR3 nucleotides are TGTGCCAGCAGCTTTTATCGACAGGGGGGCACTGAAGCTTTCTTT. Amino acids: CASSFYRQGGTEAFF.

This clonotype was observed many times. This chain joins TRBV20-1 and TRBJ2-3, with TRBD2 as a possible D gene (5 bases). This CDR3 is 14 amino acids long. CDR1 is DFQATT and CDR2 is SNEGSKA in the germline V gene (reference sequence). V gave up 1 base and J gave up 5 bases, with 13 bases separating them. The CDR3 loop is CSARGAKREDTQYF. The CDR3 region has the DNA TGCAGTGCTAGAGGGGCCAAGAGGGAAGATACGCAGTATTTT.

This clonotype was observed a few times. This chain links TRBV5-6 with TRBJ2-1, with D possibly being TRBD2 (6 bases). V was shortened by 4 bases and J by 1 base, with 18 bases between the two germline ends. Germline CDR1 and CDR2: SGHDT and YYEEEE. The CDR3 length is 17 residues. DNA of the CDR3: TGTGCCAGCAGCCGCCCCGAGGGCGGGACGTCCTACAATGAGCAGTTCTTC. Translating it yields CASSRPEGGTSYNEQFF.

This clonotype was seen ten or more times. CDR3 sequence: CASSNSGGNTEAFF. The CDR3 DNA sequence: TGCGCCAGCAGCAATTCAGGGGGGAACACTGAAGCTTTCTTT. V usage is TRBV5-1 and J usage is TRBJ1-1; 7 positions agree with TRBD1. Trimming removed 4 bases from V and 1 base from J; junction bases left unmatched: 4. The CDR3 length is 14 residues. Looked up from germline, CDR1 is SGHRS and CDR2 is YFSETQ.

This clonotype was counted many times. Here the CDR3 DNA reads TGTGCCAGCAGTCCCGCAGGGGGACAGTTCCAAGAGACCCAGTACTTC. It specifies CASSPAGGQFQETQYF. The chain couples TRBV9 to TRBJ2-5; 7 nucleotides line up with TRBD1. The CDR3 has 16 residues. Germline V gene sequence: CDR1 SGDLS, CDR2 YYNGEE. Trimming took 5 bases from V and 1 from J; bases not matched to a gene: 11.

This clonotype was recorded at least ten times. V and J are TRBV7-2 and TRBJ2-2; perhaps TRBD2 as D (7 bases). The V gene's germline CDR1 is SGHTA and CDR2 FQGNSA. The ends were cut back, 0 bases at V and 5 bases at J, with 16 bases in the middle. The CDR3 extends over 17 amino acids. The CDR3 DNA follows: TGTGCCAGCAGCTTAGCTCACCTCAGGGGAGGGACCGGGGAGCTGTTTTTT. Amino acids: CASSLAHLRGGTGELFF.

This clonotype was seen repeatedly, ten times or more. The V call is TRBV9, the J call TRBJ2-7; D is unresolved. V lost 2 bases and J lost 2, with 11 bases in between. CDR1 SGDLS and CDR2 YYNGEE come from the germline V gene. The CDR3 has 14 residues. The CDR3 protein is CASSVRPSTYEQYF. Here the CDR3 DNA reads TGTGCCAGCAGCGTCCGACCATCTACCTACGAGCAGTACTTC.

V and J are TRBV20-1 and TRBJ2-5; D is perhaps TRBD2 (6 bases). Germline V gene sequence: CDR1 DFQATT, CDR2 SNEGSKA (reference sequence). Trimming took 3 bases from V and 1 from J, leaving 6 bases between them. The CDR3 covers 12 residues. CDR3 loop: CSASGGQETQYF. In nucleotides, the CDR3 is TGCAGTGCTAGCGGGGGCCAAGAGACCCAGTACTTC.

There are many counts of this clonotype. J is TRBJ1-1 and V is TRBV6-5; TRBD1 matches 7 bases. V lost 2 bases to trimming and J lost 0 bases; unmatched junction nucleotides: 6. CDR1 MNHEY and CDR2 SVGAGI come from the germline V gene. This CDR3 has 16 residues. In DNA form, the CDR3 reads TGTGCCAGCAGTTACAGTACAGGGGAACTGAACACTGAAGCTTTCTTT. It yields the protein CASSYSTGELNTEAFF.

This clonotype was seen ten or more times. The V call is TRBV7-2, the J call TRBJ1-6; weak D call: TRBD1 (5 bases). CDR3 length equals 15 residues. Germline assignment: CDR1 SGHTA and CDR2 FQGNSA. V was pared by 2 bases and J by 4 bases, with 9 bases between. The CDR3 sequence is CASSLPRGYNSPLHF. Here the CDR3 DNA reads TGTGCCAGCAGCTTACCTAGGGGTTATAATTCACCCCTCCACTTT.

This clonotype was seen ten or more times. V is TRBV5-1 and J is TRBJ2-5, with D unclear. CDR3 length equals 15 residues. Germline V gene sequence: CDR1 SGHRS, CDR2 YFSETQ. The germline V and J ends were trimmed by 4 bases and 1 base, with 14 bases remaining between them. This CDR3 reads CASSAVQSLQETQYF. The CDR3 coding sequence is TGCGCCAGCAGCGCGGTACAGAGCCTCCAAGAGACCCAGTACTTC.

This clonotype was seen many times. CDR3 sequence reads: CSAGTGNTEAFF. DNA for the CDR3: TGCAGCGCAGGGACAGGAAACACTGAAGCTTTCTTT. The chain couples TRBV29-1 to TRBJ1-1; 8 positions agree with TRBD1. This CDR3 comprises 12 residues. V gave up 7 bases and J gave up 2 bases; unmatched junction bases: 3. Per germline, CDR1 SQVTM and CDR2 ANQGSEA.

In its sample, this clonotype was seen a few times. V gene TRBV19 combines with J gene TRBJ2-7; D ambiguous. V gave up 6 bases and J gave up 0 bases, with 9 bases separating them. Per the germline V gene, CDR1 is LNHDA and CDR2 is SQIVND (reference sequence). The CDR3 has 13 amino acids. The CDR3 reads CASSLPSSYEQYF. CDR3 DNA sequence: TGTGCCAGTAGCCTTCCAAGCTCCTACGAGCAGTACTTC. Complete variable domain (other parts from reference TRBV19 and TRBJ2-7): DGGITQSPKYLFRKEGQNVTLSCEQNLNHDAMYWYRQDPGQGLRLIYYSQIVNDFQKGDIAEGYSVSREKKESFPLTVTSAQKNPTAFYLCASSLPSSYEQYFGPGTRLTVT.